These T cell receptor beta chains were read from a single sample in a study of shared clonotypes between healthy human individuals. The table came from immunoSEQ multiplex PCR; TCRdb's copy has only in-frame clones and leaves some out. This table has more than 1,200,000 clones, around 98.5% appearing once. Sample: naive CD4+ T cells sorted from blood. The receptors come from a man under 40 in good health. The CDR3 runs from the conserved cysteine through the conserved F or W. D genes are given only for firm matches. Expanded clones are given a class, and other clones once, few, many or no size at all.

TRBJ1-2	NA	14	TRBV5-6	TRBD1	TGTGCCAGCAGCCAACGGGACAGATACTATGGCTACACCTTC	CASSQRDRYYGYTF
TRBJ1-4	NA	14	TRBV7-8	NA	TGTGCCAGCAGCCGAGGGACATCTGGGGAAAAACTGTTTTTT	CASSRGTSGEKLFF
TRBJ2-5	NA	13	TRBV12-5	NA	TGTGCTAGTGCCTTGGGGGTGCGGGAGACCCAGTACTTC	CASALGVRETQYF
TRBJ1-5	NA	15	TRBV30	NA	TGTGCCTGGAGTGGTGAGGGGGAAGTTGCAAAGCCCCAGCATTTT	CAWSGEGEVAKPQHF
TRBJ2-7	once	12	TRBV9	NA	TGTGCCAGCAGCGTATCGACGGGAGACCTGTACTTC	CASSVSTGDLYF
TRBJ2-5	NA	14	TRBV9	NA	TGTGCCAGCAGCCCGAGGGACCCCCAAGAGACCCAGTACTTC	CASSPRDPQETQYF
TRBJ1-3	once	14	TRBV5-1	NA	TGCGCCAGCAGCCCCGGAGCTTCTGGAAACACCATATATTTT	CASSPGASGNTIYF
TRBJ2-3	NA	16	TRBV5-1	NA	TGCGCCAGCAGCTTGGCTGATTCCCAGCCCGGGGATACGCAGTATTTT	CASSLADSQPGDTQYF
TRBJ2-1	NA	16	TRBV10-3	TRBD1	TGTGCCACTTCTACACCGGGACAGGGGGCTCGGAATGAGCAGTTCTTC	CATSTPGQGARNEQFF
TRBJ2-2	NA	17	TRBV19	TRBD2	TGTGCCAGTAGTATCCTTCTAGCGGCAGAGGTCACCGGGGAGCTGTTTTTT	CASSILLAAEVTGELFF
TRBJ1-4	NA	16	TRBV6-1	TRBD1	TGTGCCAGCAGTGAATGGGCAGACAGGGCTGGAGGAAAACTGTTTTTT	CASSEWADRAGGKLFF
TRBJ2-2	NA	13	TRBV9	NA	TGTGCCAGCAGCGTAGCGTTTACCGGGGAGCTGTTTTTT	CASSVAFTGELFF
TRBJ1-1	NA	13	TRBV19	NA	TGTGCCAGTAGTATAACAGAGCGCCGTGAAGCTTTCTTT	CASSITERREAFF
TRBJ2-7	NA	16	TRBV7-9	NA	TGTGCCAGCAGCTGGGCAGGCGGGACCGCTTTCTACGAGCAGTACTTC	CASSWAGGTAFYEQYF
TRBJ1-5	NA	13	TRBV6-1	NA	TGTGCCAGCAGTGAAGGGGTGGTACAGCCCCAGCATTTT	CASSEGVVQPQHF
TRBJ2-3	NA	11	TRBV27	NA	TGTGCCAGCAGTCGGGGGGATACGCAGTATTTT	CASSRGDTQYF
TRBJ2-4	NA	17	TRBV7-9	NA	TGTGCCAGCACCCCTATGGAGGGGACCAGTTCCGAAAACATTCAGTACTTC	CASTPMEGTSSENIQYF
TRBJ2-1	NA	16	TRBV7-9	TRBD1	TGTGCCAGCAGCCTAACGGGACAGAGCTCCTACAATGAGCAGTTCTTC	CASSLTGQSSYNEQFF
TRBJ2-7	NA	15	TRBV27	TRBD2	TGTGCCAGCAGTCTACGGACTAGCGGGACCTACGAGCAGTACTTC	CASSLRTSGTYEQYF
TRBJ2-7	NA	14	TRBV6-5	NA	TGTGCCAGCAGACCCCGGGACTTAAACTACGAGCAGTACTTC	CASRPRDLNYEQYF
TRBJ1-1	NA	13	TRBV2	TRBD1	TGTGCCAGCAGGCAGGGGGTGAACACTGAAGCTTTCTTT	CASRQGVNTEAFF
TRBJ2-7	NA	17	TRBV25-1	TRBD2	TGTGCCAGCAGTGGGTCCCGGGCTAGCGGGAGTATCTACGAGCAGTACTTC	CASSGSRASGSIYEQYF
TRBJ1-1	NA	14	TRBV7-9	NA	TGTGCCAGCAGCAAATTTTCGGGGAGTACTGAAGCTTTCTTT	CASSKFSGSTEAFF
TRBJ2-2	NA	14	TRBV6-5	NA	TGTGCCAGCAGTTATTTTGGACTTGCCGGGGAGCTGTTTTTT	CASSYFGLAGELFF
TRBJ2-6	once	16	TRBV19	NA	TGTGCCAGTACATCGGGTGAGGGCTCTGGGGCCAACGTCCTGACTTTC	CASTSGEGSGANVLTF
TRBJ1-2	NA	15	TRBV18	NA	TGTGCCAGCTCATCCACGAGCAGTAAGAACTATGGCTACACCTTC	CASSSTSSKNYGYTF
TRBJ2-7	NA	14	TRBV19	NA	TGTGCCAGCAGCTCTTTTGAGGGGGCCTACGAGCAGTACTTC	CASSSFEGAYEQYF
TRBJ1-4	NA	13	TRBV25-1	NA	TGTGCCAGCAGTCCGGGACATGTTGAAAAACTGTTTTTT	CASSPGHVEKLFF
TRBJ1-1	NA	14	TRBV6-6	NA	TGTGCCAGCAGTTACTCGATACTCCAGGGAGAAGCTTTCTTT	CASSYSILQGEAFF
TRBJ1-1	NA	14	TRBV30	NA	TGTGCCTGGCTCCAGACAAGTATGAACACTGAAGCTTTCTTT	CAWLQTSMNTEAFF
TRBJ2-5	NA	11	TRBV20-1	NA	TGCAGTGCTAGTTTAGAGGAGACCCAGTACTTC	CSASLEETQYF
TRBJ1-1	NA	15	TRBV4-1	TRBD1	TGCGCCAGCAGCTCCCGACAGGGTGGGAACACTGAAGCTTTCTTT	CASSSRQGGNTEAFF